These 3 T cell receptor beta chains originate from one sample sequenced in a study of cytomegalovirus exposure and HLA in healthy donors. PCR amplification relied on 60 Vbeta primers (plus 13 Jbeta primers). The assay was immunoSEQ multiplex PCR, and TCRdb's table has in-frame clones only and misses some. Counted here are approximately 180,000 clones, around 80% occurring once; the ten biggest clones make up approximately 0.99%. Sequencing was performed on PBMCs. All receptors derive from a woman aged 40 to 55 in good health and CMV-seronegative.

The chain couples TRBV15 to TRBJ2-1, with D perhaps TRBD2 (5 bases). The CDR3 consists of 15 residues. V dropped 0 bases and J dropped 5 bases, with 11 bases sitting between them. Germline CDR1 reads LNHNV; CDR2 reads YYDKDF (reference sequence). Written as DNA, the CDR3 is TGTGCCACCAGCAGAGAGGCGGGCACCCACAATGAGCAGTTCTTC. Translating it yields CATSREAGTHNEQFF. Based on the CDR3 plus reference TRBV15 and TRBJ2-1, the full variable domain is DAMVIQNPRYQVTQFGKPVTLSCSQTLNHNVMYWYQQKSSQAPKLLFHYYDKDFNNEADTPDNFQSRRPNTSFCFLDIRSPGLGDTAMYLCATSREAGTHNEQFFGPGTRLTVL.

This clone appeared once. V is TRBV7-9 and J is TRBJ2-1, with D perhaps TRBD2 (6 bases). Germline V CDR1 and CDR2: SEHNR, FQNEAQ (reference sequence). This CDR3 comprises 19 residues. Trimming pared 7 bases from V and 0 bases from J, leaving 25 bases between. The CDR3 loop reads CASTKGGAVGVGSYNEQFF. The CDR3 DNA follows: TGTGCCAGCACGAAAGGCGGGGCGGTGGGGGTTGGCTCCTACAATGAGCAGTTCTTC. The full variable domain, completed using reference TRBV7-9 and TRBJ2-1, is DTGVSQNPRHKITKRGQNVTFRCDPISEHNRLYWYRQTLGQGPEFLTYFQNEAQLEKSRLLSDRFSAERPKGSFSTLEIQRTEQGDSAMYLCASTKGGAVGVGSYNEQFFGPGTRLTVL.

The V gene is TRBV21-1, the J gene TRBJ2-3; the table names TRBD2, a call not compared with the DNA. TRBV21-1 is a recognized pseudogene. This CDR3 spans 18 amino acids. The chain's CDR3 is CASSKDQVVRNFTDTQYF. The CDR3, as DNA: TGTGCCAGCAGCAAAGATCAAGTTGTGCGGAACTTCACAGATACGCAGTATTTT.